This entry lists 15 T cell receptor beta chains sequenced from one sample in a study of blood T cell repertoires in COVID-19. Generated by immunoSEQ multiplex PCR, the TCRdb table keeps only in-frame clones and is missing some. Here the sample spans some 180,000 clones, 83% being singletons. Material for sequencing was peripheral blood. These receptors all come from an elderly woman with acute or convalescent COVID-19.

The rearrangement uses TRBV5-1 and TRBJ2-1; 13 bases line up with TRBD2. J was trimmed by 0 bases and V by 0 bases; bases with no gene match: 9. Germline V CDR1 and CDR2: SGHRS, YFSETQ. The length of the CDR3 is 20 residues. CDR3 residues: CASSLAGTSGKRDSYNEQFF. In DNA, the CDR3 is TGCGCCAGCAGCTTGGCCGGGACTAGCGGGAAGAGAGACTCCTACAATGAGCAGTTCTTC.

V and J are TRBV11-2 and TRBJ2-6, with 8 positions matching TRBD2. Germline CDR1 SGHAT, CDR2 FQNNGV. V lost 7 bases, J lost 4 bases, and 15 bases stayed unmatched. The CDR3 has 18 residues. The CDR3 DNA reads TGTGCCAGCACCCCCCGGGGAGCGGGAGTCTCCGGGGCCAACGTCCTGACTTTC. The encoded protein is CASTPRGAGVSGANVLTF.

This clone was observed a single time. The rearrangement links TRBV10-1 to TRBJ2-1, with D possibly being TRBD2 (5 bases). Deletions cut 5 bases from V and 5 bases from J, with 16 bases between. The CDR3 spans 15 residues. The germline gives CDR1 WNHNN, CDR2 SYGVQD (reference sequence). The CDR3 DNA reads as TGCGCCAGCAGTCCCTTTGCGGGTCCTGACAATGAGCAGTTCTTC. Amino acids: CASSPFAGPDNEQFF.

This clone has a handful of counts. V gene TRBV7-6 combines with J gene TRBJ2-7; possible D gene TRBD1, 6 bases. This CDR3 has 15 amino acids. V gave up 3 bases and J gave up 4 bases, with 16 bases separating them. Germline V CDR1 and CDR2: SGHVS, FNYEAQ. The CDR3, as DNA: TGTGCCAGCAGCTTTAGACCACAGGGCCTATACGAGCAGTACTTC. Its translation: CASSFRPQGLYEQYF.

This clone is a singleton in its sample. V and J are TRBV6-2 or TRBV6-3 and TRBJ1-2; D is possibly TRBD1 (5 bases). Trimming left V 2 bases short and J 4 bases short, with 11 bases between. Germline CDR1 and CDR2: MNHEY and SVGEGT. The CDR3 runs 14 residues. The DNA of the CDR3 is TGTGCCAGCAGTTACGGGCGGGACCTCTATGGCTACACCTTC. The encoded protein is CASSYGRDLYGYTF.

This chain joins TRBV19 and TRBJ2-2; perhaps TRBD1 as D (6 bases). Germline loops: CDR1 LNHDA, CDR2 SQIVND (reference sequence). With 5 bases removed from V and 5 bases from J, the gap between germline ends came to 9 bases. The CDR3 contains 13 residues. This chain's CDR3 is CASSEQGTGELFF. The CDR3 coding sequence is TGTGCCAGTAGTGAACAGGGTACCGGGGAGCTGTTTTTT.

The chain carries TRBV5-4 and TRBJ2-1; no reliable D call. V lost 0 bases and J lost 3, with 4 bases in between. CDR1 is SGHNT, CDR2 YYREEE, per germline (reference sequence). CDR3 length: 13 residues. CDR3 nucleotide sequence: TGTGCCAGCAGCTTGGACGGCTACAATGAGCAGTTCTTC. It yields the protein CASSLDGYNEQFF.

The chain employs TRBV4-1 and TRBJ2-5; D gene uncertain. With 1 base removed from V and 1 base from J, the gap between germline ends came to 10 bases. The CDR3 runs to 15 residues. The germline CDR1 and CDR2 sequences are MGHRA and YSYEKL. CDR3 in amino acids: CASSQGLPAQETQYF. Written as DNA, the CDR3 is TGCGCCAGCAGCCAAGGACTGCCAGCCCAAGAGACCCAGTACTTC.

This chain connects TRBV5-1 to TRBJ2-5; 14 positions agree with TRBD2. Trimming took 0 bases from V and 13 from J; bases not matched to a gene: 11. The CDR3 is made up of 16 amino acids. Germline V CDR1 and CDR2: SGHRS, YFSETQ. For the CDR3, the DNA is TGCGCCAGCAGCTTGGAAACTCTGACTAGCGGGGGGGCCTTGTACTTC. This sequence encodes CASSLETLTSGGALYF. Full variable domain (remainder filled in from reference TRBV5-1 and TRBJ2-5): KAGVTQTPRYLIKTRGQQVTLSCSPISGHRSVSWYQQTPGQGLQFLFEYFSETQRNKGNFPGRFSGRQFSNSRSEMNVSTLELGDSALYLCASSLETLTSGGALYFGPGTRLLVL.

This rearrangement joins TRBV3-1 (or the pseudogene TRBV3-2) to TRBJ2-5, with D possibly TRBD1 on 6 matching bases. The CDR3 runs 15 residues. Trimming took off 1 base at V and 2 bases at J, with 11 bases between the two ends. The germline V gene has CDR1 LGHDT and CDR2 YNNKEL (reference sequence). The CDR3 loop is CASSQGTAPQETQYF. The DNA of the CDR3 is TGTGCCAGCAGCCAAGGGACAGCTCCTCAAGAGACCCAGTACTTC.

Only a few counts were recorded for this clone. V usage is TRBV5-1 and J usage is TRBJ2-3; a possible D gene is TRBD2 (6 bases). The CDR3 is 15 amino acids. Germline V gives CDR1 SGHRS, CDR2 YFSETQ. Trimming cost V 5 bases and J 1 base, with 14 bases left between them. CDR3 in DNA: TGCGCCAGCAGGGCCCCGGGACTTGGCACAGATACGCAGTATTTT. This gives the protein CASRAPGLGTDTQYF.

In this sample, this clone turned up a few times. CDR3 DNA sequence: TGTGCCAGCAGTGAAGTTCTAGGAAAAGCTTTCTTT. Its translation: CASSEVLGKAFF. The V call is TRBV6-1, the J call TRBJ1-1; D call uncertain. The CDR3 loop spans 12 amino acids. CDR1 and CDR2 (germline): MNHNS, SASEGT. V was trimmed by 1 base and J by 9 bases, leaving 9 bases between them.

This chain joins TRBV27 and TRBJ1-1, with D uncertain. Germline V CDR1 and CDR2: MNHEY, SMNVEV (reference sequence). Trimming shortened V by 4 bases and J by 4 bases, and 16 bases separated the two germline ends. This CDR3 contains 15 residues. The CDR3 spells CASSSRLPSFTEAFF. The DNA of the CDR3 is TGTGCCAGCAGTTCGAGACTCCCTTCCTTCACTGAAGCTTTCTTT.

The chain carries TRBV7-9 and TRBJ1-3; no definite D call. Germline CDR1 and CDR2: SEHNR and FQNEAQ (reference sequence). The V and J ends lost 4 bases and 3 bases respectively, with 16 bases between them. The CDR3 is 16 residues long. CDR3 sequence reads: CASSSLQLLYGNTIYF. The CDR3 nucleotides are TGTGCCAGCAGCTCCCTTCAGCTACTATATGGAAACACCATATATTTT.

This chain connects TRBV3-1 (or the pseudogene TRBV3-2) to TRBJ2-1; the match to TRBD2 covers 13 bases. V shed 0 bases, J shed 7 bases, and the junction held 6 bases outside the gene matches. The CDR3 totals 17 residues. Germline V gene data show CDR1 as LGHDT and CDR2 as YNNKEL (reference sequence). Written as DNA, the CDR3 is TGTGCCAGCAGCCAAGATGTTAGGACTAGCGGGGGAAATGAGCAGTTCTTC. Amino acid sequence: CASSQDVRTSGGNEQFF.